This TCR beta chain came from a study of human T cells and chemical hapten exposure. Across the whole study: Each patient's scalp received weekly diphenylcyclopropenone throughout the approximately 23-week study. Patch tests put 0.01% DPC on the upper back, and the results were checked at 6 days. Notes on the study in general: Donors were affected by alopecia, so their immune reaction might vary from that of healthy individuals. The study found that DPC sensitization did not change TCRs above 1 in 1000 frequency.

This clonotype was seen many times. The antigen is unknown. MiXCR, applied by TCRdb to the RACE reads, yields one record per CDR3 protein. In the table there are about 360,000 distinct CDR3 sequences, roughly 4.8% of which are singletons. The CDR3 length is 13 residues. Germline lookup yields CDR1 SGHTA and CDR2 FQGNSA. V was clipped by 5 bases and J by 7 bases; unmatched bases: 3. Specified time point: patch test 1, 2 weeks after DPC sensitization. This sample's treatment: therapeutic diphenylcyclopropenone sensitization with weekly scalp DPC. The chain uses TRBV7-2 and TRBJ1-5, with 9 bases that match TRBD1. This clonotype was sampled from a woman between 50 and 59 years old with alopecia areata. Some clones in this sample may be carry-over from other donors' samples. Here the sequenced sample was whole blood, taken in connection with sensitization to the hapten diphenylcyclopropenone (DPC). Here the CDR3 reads CASSRDRAQPQHF. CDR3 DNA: TGTGCCAGCAGCCGGGACAGGGCACAGCCCCAGCATTTT.